This TCR beta chain is from a study of T cells in Graves' hyperthyroidism and ophthalmopathy. TCR beta CDR3 sequences were amplified from RNA transcripts. HTBI primers were employed in a first-round RT-PCR of the TCR CDR3. TCRdb independently ran MiXCR on the multiplex PCR reads; one entry per CDR3 protein. The sample contains hundreds of thousands of distinct CDR3 sequences, 13% of which appear only once. V was pared by 6 bases and J by 8 bases, with 11 bases of the junction left unmatched. CDR3 length equals 13 residues. The germline V gene has CDR1 SQVTM and CDR2 ANQGSEA. The receptor was derived from a woman younger than 35 with Graves' hyperthyroidism. The sequenced material came from blood. The chain has TRBV29-1 and TRBJ1-2, with 8 positions matching TRBD1. CDR3 bases: TGCAGCGTAGTCACCGGGACAGGCGGGGGCTACACCTTC. This translates into CSVVTGTGGGYTF.